One sample yielded the 30 T cell receptor beta chains listed below, sequenced in a study of T-cell memory formation after mild COVID-19. Each CDR3 protein is one row after TCRdb ran MiXCR on the 5' RACE reads. This sample has around 150,000 distinct CDR3 sequences, with 11% found just once. The specimen sequenced was PBMCs or a T cell subset sorted from them (not recorded which). These receptors originate from a man aged 18 to 30 who had mild COVID-19 (a few samples of this study predate the infection). Cell type and time point are not known.

In its sample, this clonotype was seen a few times. The chain employs TRBV4-3 and TRBJ2-7; D is ambiguous. Germline V gene sequence: CDR1 LGHNA, CDR2 YSLEER. The CDR3 covers 12 residues. Trimming removed 1 base at V and 7 bases at J, with 8 bases between. DNA for the CDR3: TGCGCCAGCAGCCAAGGTCGAGGTGAGCAGTACTTC. It translates to CASSQGRGEQYF.

The V call is TRBV4-1, the J call TRBJ2-3; TRBD1 aligns across 12 bases. V shed 4 bases and J 1 base; nucleotides not matched to a gene: 6. Germline V gene sequence: CDR1 MGHRA, CDR2 YSYEKL. The CDR3 covers 17 residues. The CDR3 region has the DNA TGCGCCAGCAGCCTACGGGGGACAGGGGGCGGCACAGATACGCAGTATTTT. Its protein is CASSLRGTGGGTDTQYF.

The J gene is TRBJ1-5, the V gene TRBV5-4; unclear D gene. The germline V gene has CDR1 SGHNT and CDR2 YYREEE (reference sequence). The germline V and J ends were trimmed by 1 base and 7 bases, with 6 bases remaining between them. The CDR3 runs 12 residues. CDR3 loop: CASSLHGQPQHF. Written as DNA, the CDR3 is TGTGCCAGCAGCTTGCATGGACAGCCCCAGCATTTT.

J is TRBJ2-3 and V is TRBV10-3; possibly TRBD1 for D (5 bases). Germline CDR1 reads ENHRY; CDR2 reads SYGVKD. V lost 0 bases to trimming and J lost 2 bases, with 15 bases between them. The CDR3 is made up of 17 amino acids. The CDR3 region is CAISESGLESSTDTQYF. The CDR3 coding sequence is TGTGCCATCAGTGAGTCGGGGCTCGAGAGCTCCACAGATACGCAGTATTTT.

The chain combines TRBV7-9 with TRBJ2-5; 7 nucleotides line up with TRBD1. V was clipped by 8 bases and J by 0 bases; unmatched bases: 3. There are 13 residues in the CDR3. In germline, CDR1 is SEHNR, CDR2 FQNEAQ (reference sequence). The CDR3, as DNA: TGTGCCAGCGTTGGACAGGACCAAGAGACCCAGTACTTC. This codes for CASVGQDQETQYF. Based on the CDR3 plus reference TRBV7-9 and TRBJ2-5, the full variable domain is DTGVSQNPRHKITKRGQNVTFRCDPISEHNRLYWYRQTLGQGPEFLTYFQNEAQLEKSRLLSDRFSAERPKGSFSTLEIQRTEQGDSAMYLCASVGQDQETQYFGPGTRLLVL.

The chain links TRBV3-1 to TRBJ2-1, with D possibly being TRBD2 (6 bases). Germline lookup yields CDR1 LGHDT and CDR2 YNNKEL (reference sequence). The CDR3 has 17 residues. Between the trimmed V and J ends, which lost 1 base and 0 bases, there was a span of 13 bases. The CDR3 nucleotides are TGTGCCAGCAGCCAAGTCTCGGGGAGGAGCTCCTACAATGAGCAGTTCTTC. Protein product: CASSQVSGRSSYNEQFF.

This clonotype showed up just a few times. The V gene is TRBV28, the J gene TRBJ1-2; the match to TRBD1 covers 10 bases. Germline V CDR1 and CDR2: MDHEN, SYDVKM. V lost 4 bases to trimming and J lost 6 bases; unmatched junction nucleotides: 5. The CDR3 totals 14 residues. The DNA for the CDR3 is TGTGCCAGCAGTTCCCCCGGGACAGGGGATGGCTACACCTTC. This encodes CASSSPGTGDGYTF.

This clonotype was recorded a few times. The chain carries TRBV9 and TRBJ2-1; D is perhaps TRBD2 (7 bases). The CDR3 is 14 residues long. CDR1 and CDR2 (germline): SGDLS, YYNGEE. V was clipped by 0 bases and J by 10 bases, with 14 bases between them. The CDR3 loop reads CASSVDAGANEQFF. CDR3 DNA sequence: TGTGCCAGCAGCGTAGACGCGGGGGCCAACGAGCAGTTCTTC.

This clonotype was found a few times. The V call is TRBV5-1, the J call TRBJ1-1, with D maybe TRBD1 (6 bases). The V gene's germline CDR1 is SGHRS and CDR2 YFSETQ. Trimming removed 3 bases at V and 4 bases at J, with 19 bases between. This CDR3 region has 16 residues. The CDR3 sequence is CASSSGGTGKGTEAFF. The CDR3 coding sequence is TGCGCCAGCAGCTCCGGGGGAACAGGGAAGGGCACTGAAGCTTTCTTT.

This clonotype has ten or more counts. Here the CDR3 reads CASSGNSATNEKLFF. CDR3 coding DNA: TGTGCCAGCAGCGGTAACAGCGCAACTAATGAAAAACTGTTTTTT. The chain uses TRBV7-3 and TRBJ1-4; D not certain. The CDR3 is 15 amino acids. Germline CDR1 and CDR2: SGHTA and FQGTGA. Trimming removed 5 bases at V and 0 bases at J, with 10 bases between. Together with reference TRBV7-3 and TRBJ1-4, the CDR3 gives the full variable domain: GAGVSQTPSNKVTEKGKYVELRCDPISGHTALYWYRQSLGQGPEFLIYFQGTGAADDSGLPNDRFFAVRPEGSVSTLKIQRTERGDSAVYLCASSGNSATNEKLFFGSGTQLSVL.

This clonotype came up many times. The rearrangement links TRBV12-3 or TRBV12-4 to TRBJ2-5, with D unclear. V lost 7 bases and J 5 bases, leaving 17 bases between the germline ends. This CDR3 comprises 14 residues. The CDR3 loop is CASTLYDRTETQYF. The CDR3 nucleotides are TGTGCCAGCACCCTCTACGACCGGACGGAGACCCAGTACTTC.

The V call is TRBV7-9, the J call TRBJ1-1; no reliable D call. The germline V gene encodes CDR1 SEHNR and CDR2 FQNEAQ (reference sequence). V was shortened by 8 bases and J by 6 bases, with 13 bases between the two germline ends. The CDR3 is 12 amino acids. CDR3 sequence reads: CASRLWRAEAFF. CDR3 DNA sequence: TGTGCCAGCCGACTCTGGAGGGCTGAAGCTTTCTTT.

Many counts were recorded for this clonotype. The chain has TRBV7-2 and TRBJ2-5; 10 positions match TRBD2. The CDR3 sequence is 15 residues long. From germline, CDR1 is SGHTA and CDR2 FQGNSA. With V trimmed by 5 bases and J by 3 bases, 6 bases remained unmatched. The CDR3 nucleotides are TGTGCCAGCAGCGGGTGGACTAGCGGAAAAGAGACCCAGTACTTC. Its translation: CASSGWTSGKETQYF.

This clonotype was picked up a small number of times. This chain uses TRBV7-9 with TRBJ2-3; D is possibly TRBD2 (7 bases). The germline V gene encodes CDR1 SEHNR and CDR2 FQNEAQ (reference sequence). The CDR3 sequence is 14 residues long. V lost 0 bases, J lost 5 bases, and 9 bases lay in between. CDR3: CASSLAGGLDTQYF. CDR3 DNA: TGTGCCAGCAGCTTAGCGGGGGGGCTAGATACGCAGTATTTT. Using reference TRBV7-9 and TRBJ2-3 for the parts outside the CDR3, the full variable domain is DTGVSQNPRHKITKRGQNVTFRCDPISEHNRLYWYRQTLGQGPEFLTYFQNEAQLEKSRLLSDRFSAERPKGSFSTLEIQRTEQGDSAMYLCASSLAGGLDTQYFGPGTRLTVL.

The chain's CDR3 is CASSEGGGGETQYF. The CDR3, as DNA: TGTGCCAGCAGTGAAGGCGGGGGTGGCGAGACCCAGTACTTC. The V and J genes are TRBV2 and TRBJ2-5; 7 bases line up with TRBD2. This CDR3 is 14 amino acids long. Trimming took 1 base from V and 5 from J; bases not matched to a gene: 4. The germline CDR1 and CDR2 sequences are SNHLY and FYNNEI. The variable domain in full, completed from reference TRBV2 and TRBJ2-5, reads EPEVTQTPSHQVTQMGQEVILRCVPISNHLYFYWYRQILGQKVEFLVSFYNNEISEKSEIFDDQFSVERPDGSNFTLKIRSTKLEDSAMYFCASSEGGGGETQYFGPGTRLLVL.

There are a few counts of this clonotype. V usage is TRBV4-1 and J usage is TRBJ2-1, with D possibly being TRBD2 (6 bases). Per the germline V gene, CDR1 is MGHRA and CDR2 is YSYEKL. Between the trimmed V and J ends, which lost 1 base and 5 bases, there was a span of 12 bases. This CDR3 is 15 amino acids long. Here the CDR3 DNA reads TGCGCCAGCAGCCAAGTCGGTGCGGGGAACAATGAGCAGTTCTTC. Translating it yields CASSQVGAGNNEQFF.

The genes are TRBV12-3 or TRBV12-4 and TRBJ1-2; perhaps TRBD1 as D (6 bases). V lost 6 bases and J 7 bases, leaving 15 bases between the germline ends. The CDR3 loop spans 13 amino acids. The CDR3 sequence is CASRVEGGAGYTF. CDR3 sequence (DNA): TGTGCCAGCAGGGTTGAAGGGGGTGCTGGCTACACCTTC.

This clonotype was seen only a few times. The CDR3 coding sequence is TGTGCCAGCAGCGCAGGACAGGGGGGGAGTCAGCCCCAGCATTTT. It yields the protein CASSAGQGGSQPQHF. This chain connects TRBV7-2 to TRBJ1-5; 10 bases align to TRBD1. The ends lost 5 bases at V and 6 bases at J; junction bases unmatched: 7. CDR3 length: 15 amino acids. Per germline, CDR1 SGHTA and CDR2 FQGNSA. The whole variable domain, filled in from reference TRBV7-2 and TRBJ1-5, reads GAGVSQSPSNKVTEKGKDVELRCDPISGHTALYWYRQSLGQGLEFLIYFQGNSAPDKSGLPSDRFSAERTGGSVSTLTIQRTQQEDSAVYLCASSAGQGGSQPQHFGDGTRLSIL.

V and J are TRBV7-9 and TRBJ2-1; 7 bases fit TRBD2. The J segment lost 7 bases and the V segment lost 4 bases, leaving 7 bases of the junction unmatched. The germline V gene has CDR1 SEHNR and CDR2 FQNEAQ (reference sequence). The CDR3 sequence is 14 residues long. CDR3 in DNA: TGTGCCAGCAGCTCCCCGGGGGGTGGGAATGAGCAGTTCTTC. As protein: CASSSPGGGNEQFF.

This clonotype was recorded many times. CDR3 DNA: TGTGCCAGCAGCTTAGCGCTGGGGACAGGGGAGACCCAGTACTTC. Translating it yields CASSLALGTGETQYF. V is TRBV7-2 and J is TRBJ2-5, with 9 bases lining up with TRBD1. This CDR3 region has 15 residues. In germline, CDR1 is SGHTA, CDR2 FQGNSA. V was clipped by 0 bases and J by 5 bases; unmatched bases: 4.

This clonotype has ten or more counts. This chain uses TRBV18 with TRBJ2-7, with 10 bases that match TRBD2. Germline V lookup: CDR1 KGHSH, CDR2 LQKENI. The CDR3 length is 15 residues. The ends lost 6 bases at V and 3 bases at J; junction bases unmatched: 8. The CDR3 DNA reads as TGTGCCAGCTCTCCCCTAGCGGGGGAGAACTACGAGCAGTACTTC. It translates to CASSPLAGENYEQYF.

This chain joins TRBV20-1 and TRBJ1-2, with D possibly being TRBD1 (6 bases). V lost 0 bases to trimming and J lost 2 bases, with 7 bases between them. Germline V CDR1 and CDR2: DFQATT, SNEGSKA (reference sequence). This CDR3 has 13 residues. The CDR3 DNA reads as TGCAGTGCTAGAGATGGGACAAACTATGGCTACACCTTC. Translated, it gives CSARDGTNYGYTF.

The sample holds a few counts of this clonotype. The rearrangement uses TRBV6-2 or TRBV6-3 and TRBJ2-1; 10 bases agree with TRBD2. Looked up from germline, CDR1 is MNHEY and CDR2 is SVGEGT. The CDR3 length is 15 residues. The J segment lost 7 bases and the V segment lost 6 bases, leaving 9 bases of the junction unmatched. In DNA, the CDR3 is TGTGCCAGCAGCAGGAGCGGGGGGGCTTCGAATGAGCAGTTCTTC. This gives the protein CASSRSGGASNEQFF.

There are a few counts of this clonotype. This chain connects TRBV30 to TRBJ2-1; D remains ambiguous. Germline loops: CDR1 GTSNPN, CDR2 SVGIG (reference sequence). The CDR3 loop spans 12 amino acids. Trimming took off 4 bases at V and 7 bases at J, with 11 bases between the two ends. The CDR3 nucleotides read TGTGCCTGGACGATGGGAAGGAATGAGCAGTTCTTC. It yields the protein CAWTMGRNEQFF.

V is TRBV7-2 and J is TRBJ2-5; D tentatively fits TRBD1 or TRBD2 (5 bases each). Germline CDR1 reads SGHTA; CDR2 reads FQGNSA. Trimming pared 5 bases from V and 5 bases from J, leaving 15 bases between. The CDR3 totals 14 residues. CDR3 amino acids: CASSPTRGAETQYF. CDR3 coding DNA: TGTGCCAGCAGCCCCACGAGGGGCGCGGAGACCCAGTACTTC.

This chain links TRBV20-1 with TRBJ1-1; D gene unclear. The V gene lost 0 bases and the J gene lost 4 bases, with 18 bases spanning the gap. The CDR3 spans 16 residues. Germline CDR1 and CDR2: DFQATT and SNEGSKA (reference sequence). CDR3 amino acids: CSARDTRRTVITEAFF. Here the CDR3 DNA reads TGCAGTGCTAGAGATACCCGCCGGACGGTGATCACTGAAGCTTTCTTT.

This chain's CDR3 is CASSLVGGPYYEQYV. CDR3 coding DNA: TGCGCCAGCAGCTTGGTCGGGGGGCCGTACTACGAGCAGTACGTC. J is TRBJ2-7 and V is TRBV5-1; D may be TRBD2 (7 bases). The CDR3 consists of 15 residues. Germline CDR1 is SGHRS and CDR2 is YFSETQ. The V gene lost 0 bases and the J gene lost 3 bases, with 13 bases spanning the gap.

Many counts were recorded for this clonotype. V is TRBV6-5 and J is TRBJ1-2; perhaps TRBD1 as D (5 bases). V lost 8 bases and J 7 bases, leaving 14 bases between the germline ends. The CDR3 spans 12 residues. The germline gives CDR1 MNHEY, CDR2 SVGAGI. The CDR3 nucleotides read TGTGCCAGCTACGGACAACCGGGTGGCTACACCTTC. Protein product: CASYGQPGGYTF.

CDR3 region: CASSLTGGEYEQYF. The DNA of the CDR3 is TGTGCCAGCAGCCTCACCGGAGGGGAGTACGAGCAGTACTTC. J is TRBJ2-7 and V is TRBV7-2; possibly TRBD2 for D (6 bases). V lost 5 bases and J 4 bases, leaving 15 bases between the germline ends. From germline, CDR1 is SGHTA and CDR2 FQGNSA. This CDR3 comprises 14 residues.

The table lists this clonotype with a few counts. The chain joins TRBV4-1 to TRBJ2-5, with D possibly matching TRBD2 (7 bases). V lost 0 bases to trimming and J lost 4 bases, with 12 bases between them. CDR1 MGHRA and CDR2 YSYEKL come from the germline V gene. The CDR3 covers 15 residues. The CDR3 region is CASSQDPGGGETQYF. The DNA of the CDR3 is TGCGCCAGCAGCCAAGATCCGGGGGGCGGAGAGACCCAGTACTTC.